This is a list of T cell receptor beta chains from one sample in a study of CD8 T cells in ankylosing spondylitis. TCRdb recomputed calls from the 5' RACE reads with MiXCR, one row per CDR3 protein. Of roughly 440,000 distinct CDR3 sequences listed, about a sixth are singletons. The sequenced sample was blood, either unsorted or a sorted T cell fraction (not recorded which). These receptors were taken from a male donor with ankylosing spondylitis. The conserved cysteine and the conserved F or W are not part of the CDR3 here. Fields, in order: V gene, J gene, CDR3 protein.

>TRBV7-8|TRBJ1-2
ASSLALGARYGYT
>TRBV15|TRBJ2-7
ATSRVDSGYEQY
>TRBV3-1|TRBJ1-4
ASSQAPSTTNEKLF
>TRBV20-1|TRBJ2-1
SDTGLAGDDEQF
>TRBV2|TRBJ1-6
ASSDRAGGSPLH
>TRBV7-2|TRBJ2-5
ASSRSSGVQETQY
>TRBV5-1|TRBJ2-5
ASSSGLAGGRETQY
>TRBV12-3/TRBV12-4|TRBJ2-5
ASSGQGLKTQY
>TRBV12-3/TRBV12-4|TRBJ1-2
ASSFGRWGGYT
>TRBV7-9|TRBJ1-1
ASSQGVNTEAF
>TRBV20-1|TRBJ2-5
SARGGEETQY
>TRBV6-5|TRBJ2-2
ASSYSGRLNTGELF
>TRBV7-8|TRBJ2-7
ASSSKEVSHEQY
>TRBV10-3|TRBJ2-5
AISDSGETQY
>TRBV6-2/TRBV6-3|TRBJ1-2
ASSYRQGRNYGYT
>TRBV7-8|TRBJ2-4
ASSLDGLLN
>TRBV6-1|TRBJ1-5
ASSLGGMEQPQH
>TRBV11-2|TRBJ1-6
ASSTESGTGNSPLH
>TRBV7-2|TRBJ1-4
ASSPRTLGQGEKLF
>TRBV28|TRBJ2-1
ASSSTGLGNEQF
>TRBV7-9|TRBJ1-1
ASSLHLKNTEAF
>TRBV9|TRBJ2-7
ASSGGPGQGTYEQY
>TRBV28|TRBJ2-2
ASSGRGSNTGELF
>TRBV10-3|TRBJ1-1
AISESVGAFEAF
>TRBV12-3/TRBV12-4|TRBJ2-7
ASSRGGHSYEQY
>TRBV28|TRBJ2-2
ASSPTRGLAGGSFNTGELF
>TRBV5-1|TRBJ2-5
ASSPGQGATTKETQY
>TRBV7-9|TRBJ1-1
ASSPGSTRNTEAF
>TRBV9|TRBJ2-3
ASSVEGGVGRDTQY
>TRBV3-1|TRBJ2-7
ASSTIPAGRYRHEQY
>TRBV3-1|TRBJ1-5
ASSQDRGYNQPQH
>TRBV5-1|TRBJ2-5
ASSSRTSGGVGTQY
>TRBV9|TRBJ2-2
ASKKDGRNTGELF
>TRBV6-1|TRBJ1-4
ASRRQGANEKLF
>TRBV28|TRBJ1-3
ATGQGAIGNTIY
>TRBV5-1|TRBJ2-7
ASSFLSWLGEQY
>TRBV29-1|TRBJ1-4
SAWTVVGEKLF
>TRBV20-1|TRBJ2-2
SARKGVGELF
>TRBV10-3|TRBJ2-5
AISVEPMETQY
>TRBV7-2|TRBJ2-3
ASSYGGSTDTQY
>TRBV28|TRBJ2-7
ASLETGTGRYEQY
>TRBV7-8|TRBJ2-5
ASSPTGLSETQY